Shown below are 27 T cell receptor beta chains from a single sample sequenced in a study of T-cell memory formation after mild COVID-19. A single record per CDR3 protein comes from TCRdb applying MiXCR to the 5' RACE reads. The sample contains about 560,000 distinct CDR3 sequences, about 18% of which appear only once. Material: PBMCs or a T cell subset sorted from them (not recorded which). These receptors were collected from an adult woman who had mild COVID-19 (a few samples of this study predate the infection). Cell type and time point are not known.

The chain combines TRBV5-1 with TRBJ2-5; tentative D call: TRBD2 (6 bases). The CDR3 runs 16 residues. From germline, CDR1 is SGHRS and CDR2 YFSETQ. V gave up 4 bases and J gave up 7 bases, with 23 bases separating them. The CDR3 nucleotides read TGCGCCAGCAGCCCGAGGGCGCAGGGCCAAGCGGGGACCCAGTACTTC. Protein sequence: CASSPRAQGQAGTQYF.

V and J are TRBV29-1 and TRBJ2-3; TRBD1 or TRBD2 may be the D gene (5 bases each). This CDR3 region has 12 residues. Germline-derived CDR1 and CDR2 are SQVTM and ANQGSEA. The germline V and J ends were trimmed by 4 bases and 4 bases, with 9 bases remaining between them. The CDR3 reads CSVGKGPDTQYF. Here the CDR3 DNA reads TGCAGCGTTGGAAAGGGACCAGATACGCAGTATTTT.

The chain recombines TRBV19 with TRBJ1-1; 8 nucleotides line up with TRBD1. V was clipped by 8 bases and J by 1 base; unmatched bases: 6. Germline assignment: CDR1 LNHDA and CDR2 SQIVND (reference sequence). This CDR3 is 14 amino acids long. CDR3 region: CASWHRGKNTEAFF. The CDR3 DNA is TGTGCCAGTTGGCACAGGGGGAAGAACACTGAAGCTTTCTTT.

This clonotype was counted only a few times. The chain couples TRBV9 to TRBJ2-5; 9 bases map to TRBD2. The V segment lost 0 bases and the J segment 1 base; nucleotides outside the gene matches: 4. This CDR3 region has 16 residues. Germline assignment: CDR1 SGDLS and CDR2 YYNGEE. The CDR3 sequence: CASSVVPSGTQETQYF. The CDR3 coding sequence is TGTGCCAGCAGCGTAGTTCCTAGCGGGACCCAAGAGACCCAGTACTTC.

This chain links TRBV11-2 with TRBJ1-2, with a tentative D call TRBD1 (5 bases). V lost 1 base and J lost 0, with 12 bases in between. The germline gives CDR1 SGHAT, CDR2 FQNNGV. The CDR3 sequence is 16 residues long. This chain's CDR3 is CASSLGRDSTNYGYTF. CDR3 sequence (DNA): TGTGCCAGCAGCTTAGGACGAGACAGCACTAACTATGGCTACACCTTC.

This clonotype was counted a few times. V usage is TRBV7-9 and J usage is TRBJ2-6; no clear D gene. Trimming stripped 2 bases from V and 2 bases from J, with 7 bases between. The CDR3 is 15 residues long. Germline lookup yields CDR1 SEHNR and CDR2 FQNEAQ (reference sequence). CDR3 sequence (DNA): TGTGCCAGCAGCTTACCAGCCACTGGGGCCAACGTCCTGACTTTC. This translates into CASSLPATGANVLTF.

This clonotype has only a few counts. The genes are TRBV12-5 and TRBJ2-5, with D maybe TRBD2 (6 bases). This CDR3 contains 13 residues. V lost 6 bases to trimming and J lost 5 bases, with 13 bases between them. Per the germline V gene, CDR1 is LGHNT and CDR2 is FRNRAP. The CDR3: CASGTSGVETQYF. Written as DNA, the CDR3 is TGTGCTAGTGGAACTTCGGGAGTGGAGACCCAGTACTTC. Full variable domain (outside the CDR3, taken from reference TRBV12-5 and TRBJ2-5): DARVTQTPRHKVTEMGQEVTMRCQPILGHNTVFWYRQTMMQGLELLAYFRNRAPLDDSGMPKDRFSAEMPDATLATLKIQPSEPRDSAVYFCASGTSGVETQYFGPGTRLLVL.

This clonotype has just a few counts. V and J are TRBV24-1 and TRBJ2-5, with D perhaps assigned TRBD1 or TRBD2 (5 bases each). The germline V and J ends were trimmed by 3 bases and 4 bases, with 8 bases remaining between them. This CDR3 contains 13 residues. Per the germline V gene, CDR1 is KGHDR and CDR2 is SFDVKD. CDR3 sequence: CATSDGTGETQYF. CDR3 nucleotide sequence: TGTGCCACCAGTGATGGGACGGGAGAGACCCAGTACTTC.

The sample holds a few counts of this clonotype. The chain uses TRBV27 and TRBJ2-2; D not certain. The V end was cut by 1 base, the J end by 2 bases, with 5 bases between. Germline assignment: CDR1 MNHEY and CDR2 SMNVEV (reference sequence). The CDR3 loop spans 14 amino acids. CDR3 nucleotide sequence: TGTGCCAGCAGTTTATATCACAACACCGGGGAGCTGTTTTTT. Protein product: CASSLYHNTGELFF.

This clonotype appeared a few times. This chain joins TRBV30 and TRBJ2-3; 8 bases match TRBD2. V shed 3 bases and J 3 bases; nucleotides not matched to a gene: 11. CDR1 is GTSNPN and CDR2 is SVGIG in the germline V gene (reference sequence). The CDR3 is 16 residues long. The CDR3: CAWSGPRGGRTDTQYF. CDR3 nucleotide sequence: TGTGCCTGGAGCGGACCCCGGGGGGGAAGGACAGATACGCAGTATTTT.

V and J are TRBV5-1 and TRBJ1-1; possibly TRBD1 for D (5 bases). Germline CDR1 SGHRS, CDR2 YFSETQ. This CDR3 comprises 15 residues. The V and J ends lost 0 bases and 2 bases respectively, with 11 bases between them. CDR3 bases: TGCGCCAGCAGCTTGGTTTCGGGGCTTAACACTGAAGCTTTCTTT. It codes for CASSLVSGLNTEAFF.

The chain uses TRBV7-3 and TRBJ2-7, with a tentative D call TRBD2 (5 bases). CDR1 is SGHTA, CDR2 FQGTGA, per germline. V lost 0 bases and J 3 bases, leaving 12 bases between the germline ends. The CDR3 spans 15 residues. The CDR3 here is CASSLTAPADYEQYF. The CDR3 DNA reads as TGTGCCAGCAGCTTAACGGCCCCAGCGGACTACGAGCAGTACTTC.

For this clonotype: The junction and the germline gene differ at one end; a read error may be behind it. The rearrangement joins TRBV13 to TRBJ2-1, with D perhaps TRBD2 (5 bases). CDR1 and CDR2 from the germline V gene are PRHDT and FYEKMQ (reference sequence). This CDR3 region has 15 residues. The CDR3 DNA reads as TGTGACAGCAGCCCCTGGAGGAGCTCCTACAATGAGCAGTTCTTC. Translated, it gives CDSSPWRSSYNEQFF.

The J gene is TRBJ2-4, the V gene TRBV7-9, with 9 nucleotides matching TRBD2. Germline values: CDR1 SEHNR, CDR2 FQNEAQ (reference sequence). The CDR3 has 18 amino acids. With V trimmed by 4 bases and J by 0 bases, 10 bases remained unmatched. CDR3 coding DNA: TGTGCCAGCAGCTCGCCGACTAGCGGCCCACTAGCCAAAAACATTCAGTACTTC. This sequence encodes CASSSPTSGPLAKNIQYF.

CDR3 protein: CSASYRAGQNYGYTF. CDR3 coding DNA: TGCAGTGCCTCGTATCGGGCAGGGCAGAACTATGGCTACACCTTC. V usage is TRBV20-1 and J usage is TRBJ1-2; weak D call: TRBD1 (5 bases). V lost 6 bases and J lost 2, with 19 bases in between. The CDR3 contains 15 residues. Per germline, CDR1 DFQATT and CDR2 SNEGSKA (reference sequence).

There are a few counts of this clonotype. The CDR3 sequence is CASTPAVFGTEAFF. The CDR3 DNA reads TGTGCCAGCACCCCGGCGGTATTTGGCACTGAAGCTTTCTTT. The rearrangement uses TRBV12-3 or TRBV12-4 and TRBJ1-1; D unclear. The CDR3 runs 14 residues. V was cut by 7 bases and J by 4 bases, with 16 bases left in between.

This clonotype was counted between two and nine times. The V gene is TRBV9, the J gene TRBJ2-7; TRBD2 matches 12 bases. This CDR3 has 16 amino acids. The germline V gene encodes CDR1 SGDLS and CDR2 YYNGEE. After removal of 3 bases from V and 1 base from J, the junction contained 5 bases not matched to a gene. CDR3 amino acids: CASSAETSGGSYEQYF. CDR3 bases: TGTGCCAGCAGCGCAGAGACTAGCGGGGGTTCCTACGAGCAGTACTTC.

The sample holds a few counts of this clonotype. The chain has TRBV7-8 and TRBJ2-3; D may be TRBD2 (7 bases). V was trimmed by 8 bases and J by 1 base, leaving 22 bases between them. CDR1 is SGHVS and CDR2 is FQNEAQ in the germline V gene. This CDR3 is built from 17 residues. The CDR3 DNA follows: TGTGCCAGCTCCTTACGCGCGGTCGGGGGGCGCACAGATACGCAGTATTTT. Protein: CASSLRAVGGRTDTQYF.

The chain employs TRBV9 and TRBJ1-4; 7 nucleotides line up with TRBD1. Germline CDR1 reads SGDLS; CDR2 reads YYNGEE. J gave up 5 bases and V 2 bases, and 6 bases lay outside the gene matches. The length of the CDR3 is 15 residues. The CDR3 region is CASSVSGTDNEKLFF. The CDR3 nucleotides read TGTGCCAGCAGCGTCTCCGGGACAGACAATGAAAAACTGTTTTTT. The full variable domain, with the rest looked up from reference TRBV9 and TRBJ1-4, is DSGVTQTPKHLITATGQRVTLRCSPRSGDLSVYWYQQSLDQGLQFLIQYYNGEERAKGNILERFSAQQFPDLHSELNLSSLELGDSALYFCASSVSGTDNEKLFFGSGTQLSVL.

The V call is TRBV2, the J call TRBJ2-5, with 7 bases that match TRBD1. V shed 6 bases, J shed 1 base, and the junction held 5 bases outside the gene matches. This CDR3 has 14 residues. Per germline, CDR1 SNHLY and CDR2 FYNNEI. DNA of the CDR3: TGTGCCAGCAGGGTACAGGGGATCCAAGAGACCCAGTACTTC. This sequence encodes CASRVQGIQETQYF.

The chain joins TRBV20-1 to TRBJ2-7, with 10 bases lining up with TRBD2. Germline V gene sequence: CDR1 DFQATT, CDR2 SNEGSKA (reference sequence). The CDR3 runs to 17 residues. V shed 0 bases and J 0 bases; nucleotides not matched to a gene: 8. The CDR3 loop reads CSARDEGLALSSYEQYF. For the CDR3, the DNA is TGCAGTGCTAGAGATGAGGGACTAGCGCTTAGCTCCTACGAGCAGTACTTC.

About this clonotype itself: One end of the junction varies from germline; a read error may be responsible. The chain recombines TRBV11-1 with TRBJ2-7; 8 nucleotides line up with TRBD1. There are 15 residues in the CDR3. Looked up from germline, CDR1 is SGHAT and CDR2 is FQDESV (reference sequence). The CDR3 is CASGLGQGPNYEQYF. In DNA form, the CDR3 reads TGTGCCAGCGGCTTAGGACAGGGACCTAACTACGAGCAGTACTTC.

The rearrangement uses TRBV18 and TRBJ2-7, with a weak D call TRBD2 (5 bases). In germline, CDR1 is KGHSH, CDR2 LQKENI. V was pared by 2 bases and J by 0 bases, with 11 bases between. This CDR3 has 15 residues. The CDR3 loop is CASSPRSGYSYEQYF. Written as DNA, the CDR3 is TGTGCCAGCTCACCAAGGAGCGGCTACTCCTACGAGCAGTACTTC.

V and J are TRBV7-6 and TRBJ1-1, with no clear D. CDR3 length equals 13 residues. V was shortened by 7 bases and J by 4 bases, with 13 bases between the two germline ends. CDR1 and CDR2 (germline): SGHVS, FNYEAQ. In nucleotides, the CDR3 is TGTGCCAGCACCCTCGCAGTGGGCACTGAAGCTTTCTTT. Translation: CASTLAVGTEAFF. Using reference TRBV7-6 and TRBJ1-1 for the parts outside the CDR3, the full variable domain is GAGVSQSPRYKVTKRGQDVALRCDPISGHVSLYWYRQALGQGPEFLTYFNYEAQQDKSGLPNDRFSAERPEGSISTLTIQRTEQRDSAMYRCASTLAVGTEAFFGQGTRLTVV.

This clonotype was detected many times. The CDR3 DNA sequence: TGTGCCAGCAGTTTAGGGGACACCAAATATACGCAGTATTTT. This encodes CASSLGDTKYTQYF. This chain joins TRBV27 and TRBJ2-3; D may be TRBD1 (6 bases). V lost 2 bases to trimming and J lost 7 bases, with 13 bases between them. CDR1 and CDR2 from the germline V gene are MNHEY and SMNVEV (reference sequence). There are 14 residues in the CDR3.

This rearrangement joins TRBV7-9 to TRBJ1-6; D perhaps matches TRBD1 (5 bases). CDR1 SEHNR and CDR2 FQNEAQ come from the germline V gene (reference sequence). V lost 5 bases and J 7 bases, leaving 18 bases between the germline ends. The CDR3 runs to 16 residues. The CDR3, as DNA: TGTGCCAGCAGCCCCCCACGGGTGGGGCGGAATTCACCCCTCCACTTT. It is translated as CASSPPRVGRNSPLHF. Full variable domain (remainder filled in from reference TRBV7-9 and TRBJ1-6): DTGVSQNPRHKITKRGQNVTFRCDPISEHNRLYWYRQTLGQGPEFLTYFQNEAQLEKSRLLSDRFSAERPKGSFSTLEIQRTEQGDSAMYLCASSPPRVGRNSPLHFGNGTRLTVT.

This clonotype was observed a handful of times. The gene calls are TRBV12-3 or TRBV12-4 and TRBJ2-3, with 8 bases matching TRBD2. This CDR3 is built from 17 residues. V was pared by 5 bases and J by 4 bases, with 14 bases of the junction left unmatched. This CDR3 reads CASSLIYLAGTADTQYF. The CDR3 bases are TGTGCCAGCAGTCTAATTTACCTAGCGGGTACCGCAGATACGCAGTATTTT.